Below, 10 T cell receptor beta chains from the same sample are listed, as sequenced in a study of neurological immune-mediated disorders. One entry per CDR3 protein, called by TCRdb with MiXCR from the 5' RACE reads. The sample contains about 36,000 distinct CDR3 sequences, about 9.3% of which appear only once. Specimen: PBMCs. These receptors originate from a woman in her 30s with HTLV-1-associated myelopathy (HAM/TSP).

This rearrangement joins TRBV20-1 to TRBJ1-1, with unresolved D. This CDR3 is built from 12 residues. Looked up from germline, CDR1 is DFQATT and CDR2 is SNEGSKA (reference sequence). Trimming stripped 1 base from V and 6 bases from J, with 9 bases between. This chain's CDR3 is CSARVNKAEAFF. DNA for the CDR3: TGCAGTGCTAGAGTAAACAAAGCTGAAGCTTTCTTT.

This clonotype has at least ten counts. The rearrangement links TRBV29-1 to TRBJ1-1; possibly TRBD1 for D (6 bases). V lost 1 base to trimming and J lost 8 bases, with 14 bases between them. The length of the CDR3 is 13 residues. Germline V gene lookup returns CDR1 SQVTM and CDR2 ANQGSEA. CDR3 residues: CSVEVIRGEEAFF. CDR3 nucleotide sequence: TGCAGCGTTGAAGTTATCAGGGGTGAGGAAGCTTTCTTT.

This clonotype was counted ten times or more. The genes are TRBV15 and TRBJ1-1; D ambiguous. Trimming removed 6 bases at V and 0 bases at J, with 11 bases between. The germline V gene encodes CDR1 LNHNV and CDR2 YYDKDF (reference sequence). This CDR3 region has 14 residues. CDR3 in DNA: TGTGCCACCAGTACCATCAAGATGAACACTGAAGCTTTCTTT. Amino acids: CATSTIKMNTEAFF. The entire variable domain, with the rest obtained from reference TRBV15 and TRBJ1-1, is as follows: DAMVIQNPRYQVTQFGKPVTLSCSQTLNHNVMYWYQQKSSQAPKLLFHYYDKDFNNEADTPDNFQSRRPNTSFCFLDIRSPGLGDTAMYLCATSTIKMNTEAFFGQGTRLTVV.

The chain couples TRBV29-1 to TRBJ2-2, with 7 bases fitting TRBD1. The junction had 5 bases not matched to a gene; V was cut back by 4 bases and J by 6 bases. The CDR3 extends over 13 amino acids. The V gene's germline CDR1 is SQVTM and CDR2 ANQGSEA. CDR3 region: CSVARQGAGELFF. DNA for the CDR3: TGCAGCGTTGCTAGACAGGGTGCCGGGGAGCTGTTTTTT.

V and J are TRBV5-1 and TRBJ2-1; no reliable D call. V lost 0 bases and J lost 3, with 13 bases in between. Germline V gene lookup returns CDR1 SGHRS and CDR2 YFSETQ. The CDR3 spans 16 residues. CDR3 protein: CASSLDGNQHYNEQFF. In DNA form, the CDR3 reads TGCGCCAGCAGCTTGGATGGGAACCAACACTACAATGAGCAGTTCTTC.

This clonotype was detected ten times or more. This chain connects TRBV20-1 to TRBJ1-1; D ambiguous. The V gene lost 4 bases and the J gene lost 0 bases, with 12 bases spanning the gap. Germline V gene lookup returns CDR1 DFQATT and CDR2 SNEGSKA (reference sequence). The CDR3 consists of 14 residues. CDR3 sequence: CSANHGDLNTEAFF. The CDR3 DNA reads as TGCAGTGCTAACCACGGAGACCTGAACACTGAAGCTTTCTTT.

This clonotype was counted between two and nine times. This may come from a read error, since a much larger clone is one base off. V and J are TRBV20-1 and TRBJ2-1, with 8 bases lining up with TRBD1. Germline trimming cut 3 bases from V and 6 bases from J; bases unmatched to any gene: 10. This CDR3 is 15 amino acids long. CDR1 is DFQATT, CDR2 SNEGSKA, per germline (reference sequence). As DNA, the CDR3 is TGCAGTGCTAGTGGCCTTGGACAGGGCTCCAATGAGCAGTTCTTC. Its translation: CSASGLGQGSNEQFF.

The sample holds many counts of this clonotype. The chain couples TRBV20-1 to TRBJ1-2; the match to TRBD1 covers 10 bases. Germline V CDR1 and CDR2: DFQATT, SNEGSKA (reference sequence). This CDR3 region has 14 residues. V shed 3 bases and J 5 bases; nucleotides not matched to a gene: 6. The CDR3 sequence is CSARGTGVLYGYTF. The CDR3 region has the DNA TGCAGTGCTAGGGGGACAGGGGTACTTTATGGCTACACCTTC.

The sample holds many counts of this clonotype. The chain couples TRBV5-1 to TRBJ1-5; possible D gene TRBD1, 5 bases. Deletions cut 0 bases from V and 3 bases from J, with 10 bases between. Germline CDR1 and CDR2: SGHRS and YFSETQ. The CDR3 has 15 amino acids. CDR3: CASSLGGGNNQPQHF. As DNA, the CDR3 is TGCGCCAGCAGCTTGGGGGGGGGTAACAATCAGCCCCAGCATTTT.

The rearrangement links TRBV7-9 to TRBJ1-3; no definite D call. The CDR3 contains 11 residues. Looked up from germline, CDR1 is SEHNR and CDR2 is FQNEAQ (reference sequence). V lost 11 bases and J 0 bases, leaving 5 bases between the germline ends. The CDR3 DNA sequence: TGTGCCGGAGGCTCTGGAAACACCATATATTTT. Its translation: CAGGSGNTIYF.